These 25 T cell receptor beta chains originate from one sample sequenced in a study of T-cell memory formation after mild COVID-19. Each CDR3 protein gets one entry after TCRdb re-called the 5' RACE reads with MiXCR. The table records roughly 89,000 distinct CDR3 sequences, around an eighth of them present only once. The source material was PBMCs or a T cell subset sorted from them (not recorded which). The receptor source for this set is an adult woman who had mild COVID-19 (a few samples of this study predate the infection). Cell type and time point are not known.

Only a few counts were recorded for this clonotype. V gene TRBV21-1 combines with J gene TRBJ1-1; the table assigns TRBD1, which was not confirmed against the DNA. TRBV21-1 is described as a pseudogene. CDR3 length equals 15 residues. Here the CDR3 reads CASSIYRIRNTEAFF. The DNA for the CDR3 is TGTGCCAGCAGCATCTACAGGATTCGGAACACTGAAGCTTTCTTT.

This clonotype has a handful of counts. The chain links TRBV5-5 to TRBJ2-7; 11 bases line up with TRBD2. This CDR3 comprises 16 residues. Trimming at V came to 3 bases and at J to 3 bases, leaving 8 bases not matched to a gene. Germline lookup yields CDR1 SGHKS and CDR2 YYEKEE (reference sequence). The CDR3 here is CASSSLTSGEVYEQYF. The CDR3, as DNA: TGTGCCAGCAGCTCCCTGACTAGCGGGGAAGTCTACGAGCAGTACTTC.

The V gene is TRBV20-1, the J gene TRBJ2-1, with 9 bases lining up with TRBD2. Per the germline V gene, CDR1 is DFQATT and CDR2 is SNEGSKA (reference sequence). The CDR3 extends over 15 amino acids. Germline trimming cut 1 base from V and 9 bases from J; bases unmatched to any gene: 10. For the CDR3, the DNA is TGCAGTGCTAGAGGGCCTAGCGGGGTGGCAACTGAGCAGTTCTTC. It encodes CSARGPSGVATEQFF.

This clonotype turned up a few times. The chain has TRBV28 and TRBJ2-7; D gene unclear. This CDR3 is built from 12 residues. The ends were cut back, 6 bases at V and 2 bases at J, with 8 bases in the middle. Germline CDR1 is MDHEN and CDR2 is SYDVKM. CDR3 nucleotide sequence: TGTGCCAGCAGGTTGGCTCCCTACGAGCAGTACTTC. This gives the protein CASRLAPYEQYF.

The rearrangement links TRBV4-3 to TRBJ2-7, with D perhaps TRBD1 (6 bases). There are 15 residues in the CDR3. The germline V gene encodes CDR1 LGHNA and CDR2 YSLEER. The V and J ends lost 0 bases and 2 bases respectively, with 11 bases between them. Here the CDR3 reads CASSQESGETYEQYF. The CDR3 DNA reads as TGCGCCAGCAGCCAAGAGTCAGGGGAAACCTACGAGCAGTACTTC.

Concerning this clonotype itself: Germline is not matched at one junction end, which may reflect a read error. The rearrangement links TRBV20-1 to TRBJ2-1; weak D call: TRBD1 (5 bases). The CDR3 is made up of 15 amino acids. Germline CDR1 reads DFQATT; CDR2 reads SNEGSKA (reference sequence). The CDR3 DNA reads TGCAGTGCTGGAGACAGAGGATTGATTTACAATGAGCAGTTCTTC. This translates into CSAGDRGLIYNEQFF.

DNA of the CDR3: TGCGCCAGCAGCTTGGCCACTATAGGGGAGCTGTTTTTT. Translation gives CASSLATIGELFF. This rearrangement joins TRBV5-1 to TRBJ2-2; D gene ambiguous. This CDR3 contains 13 residues. The germline V gene has CDR1 SGHRS and CDR2 YFSETQ. Trimming shortened V by 0 bases and J by 8 bases, and 8 bases separated the two germline ends.

The chain links TRBV4-1 to TRBJ2-3, with D perhaps matching TRBD2 (6 bases). CDR3 length: 14 residues. With 1 base removed from V and 6 bases from J, the gap between germline ends came to 11 bases. Germline V gene sequence: CDR1 MGHRA, CDR2 YSYEKL. The CDR3 DNA reads TGCGCCAGCAGCCAAGGGTCAGGGACTGATACGCAGTATTTT. Encoded protein: CASSQGSGTDTQYF.

This clonotype was observed at least ten times. The chain is built from TRBV7-9 and TRBJ2-3; TRBD2 matches at 7 bases. Germline trimming cut 5 bases from V and 3 bases from J; bases unmatched to any gene: 11. CDR1 is SEHNR and CDR2 is FQNEAQ in the germline V gene (reference sequence). The CDR3 is 16 residues long. This CDR3 is CASSPRLSGGTDTQYF. The CDR3 coding sequence is TGTGCCAGCAGCCCTCGATTGTCGGGGGGAACAGATACGCAGTATTTT.

The chain combines TRBV5-1 with TRBJ2-7; D may be TRBD1 (5 bases). The V gene's germline CDR1 is SGHRS and CDR2 YFSETQ. Trimming pared 0 bases from V and 3 bases from J, leaving 13 bases between. This CDR3 comprises 15 residues. CDR3 amino acids: CASSLGALGLYEQYF. Written as DNA, the CDR3 is TGCGCCAGCAGCTTGGGGGCCCTGGGGCTCTACGAGCAGTACTTC.

This clonotype was found a few times. The chain links TRBV25-1 to TRBJ2-1; 11 nucleotides align to TRBD1. CDR1 and CDR2 (germline): MGHDK, SYGVNS. The CDR3 has 18 amino acids. Germline trimming cut 6 bases from V and 0 bases from J; bases unmatched to any gene: 10. This CDR3 is CASSAGTGGKSSYNEQFF. The CDR3, as DNA: TGTGCCAGCAGCGCAGGGACAGGGGGAAAGAGCTCCTACAATGAGCAGTTCTTC. Based on the CDR3 plus reference TRBV25-1 and TRBJ2-1, the full variable domain is EADIYQTPRYLVIGTGKKITLECSQTMGHDKMYWYQQDPGMELHLIHYSYGVNSTEKGDLSSESTVSRIRTEHFPLTLESARPSHTSQYLCASSAGTGGKSSYNEQFFGPGTRLTVL.

The chain combines TRBV10-3 with TRBJ2-2; 8 bases agree with TRBD2. V dropped 7 bases and J dropped 4; count of bases not matched to a gene: 14. This CDR3 has 17 amino acids. The germline V gene has CDR1 ENHRY and CDR2 SYGVKD. The CDR3 nucleotides read TGTGCCATCACTGACCCGGGGCTAGCGGGCGGCACCGGGGAGCTGTTTTTT. Translating gives CAITDPGLAGGTGELFF.

The chain combines TRBV7-9 with TRBJ2-1, with D perhaps TRBD2 (6 bases). Trimming took off 5 bases at V and 0 bases at J, with 23 bases between the two ends. The CDR3 length is 19 residues. Germline assignment: CDR1 SEHNR and CDR2 FQNEAQ (reference sequence). This CDR3 is CASSPPLLEGRSSYNEQFF. Here the CDR3 DNA reads TGTGCCAGCAGCCCCCCTCTATTGGAGGGGCGAAGCTCCTACAATGAGCAGTTCTTC.

This clonotype was counted only a few times. The chain carries TRBV11-1 and TRBJ1-1; the D gene is possibly TRBD1 (6 bases). Trimming took 2 bases from V and 2 from J, leaving 9 bases between them. Germline V gene data show CDR1 as SGHAT and CDR2 as FQDESV (reference sequence). CDR3 length: 14 residues. CDR3: CASSLRQDNTEAFF. The CDR3 nucleotides read TGTGCCAGCAGCTTAAGACAGGACAACACTGAAGCTTTCTTT.

This clonotype was recorded a few times. The V gene is TRBV12-3 or TRBV12-4, the J gene TRBJ2-5; 10 bases agree with TRBD1. The CDR3 loop spans 15 amino acids. Trimming took 7 bases from V and 4 from J; bases not matched to a gene: 9. CDR3 sequence (DNA): TGTGCCAGCACCGTGACAGGGGGCCTGGGAGAGACCCAGTACTTC. Its protein product is CASTVTGGLGETQYF.

This clonotype has just a few counts. V is TRBV15 and J is TRBJ2-7; tentative D call: TRBD2 (6 bases). The CDR3 totals 15 residues. The germline V gene encodes CDR1 LNHNV and CDR2 YYDKDF (reference sequence). V dropped 1 base and J dropped 3 bases, with 13 bases sitting between them. This CDR3 reads CATSRAPSVIYEQYF. The CDR3 nucleotides read TGTGCCACCAGCAGAGCCCCTAGCGTGATCTACGAGCAGTACTTC.

The chain uses TRBV12-3 or TRBV12-4 and TRBJ2-1; 7 bases are a match to TRBD2. The CDR3 extends over 14 amino acids. Losses at the gene ends were 6 bases for V and 1 base for J; bases not matched to a gene: 3. Here the CDR3 reads CASSRTSSYNEQFF. Written as DNA, the CDR3 is TGTGCCAGCAGCCGGACTAGTTCCTACAATGAGCAGTTCTTC.

This clonotype showed up many times. The V gene is TRBV7-9, the J gene TRBJ1-1; D is unclear. V lost 8 bases and J 1 base, leaving 8 bases between the germline ends. The CDR3 is 12 amino acids. Germline V gene sequence: CDR1 SEHNR, CDR2 FQNEAQ (reference sequence). CDR3: CASSAGNTEAFF. In nucleotides, the CDR3 is TGTGCCAGCTCGGCGGGGAACACTGAAGCTTTCTTT.

Only a few counts were recorded for this clonotype. The chain links TRBV12-3 or TRBV12-4 to TRBJ2-1; D not certain. CDR3 size: 12 residues. Trimming took off 5 bases at V and 9 bases at J, with 11 bases between the two ends. The CDR3 loop is CASSHPYGEQFF. The CDR3 nucleotides read TGTGCCAGCAGTCACCCGTACGGTGAGCAGTTCTTC.

This clonotype appeared many times. At one end, the junction sequence differs from germline, possibly due to a read error. The V call is TRBV7-7, the J call TRBJ2-7; 7 nucleotides line up with TRBD2. Germline CDR1 and CDR2: SSHAT and FNYEAQ (reference sequence). The CDR3 consists of 13 residues. The DNA of the CDR3 is TGTGCTAGCAGCTTCGGACTAGAGGACGAGCAGTACTTC. Its protein product is CASSFGLEDEQYF.

This clonotype turned up a few times. The chain carries TRBV4-3 and TRBJ2-1; D may be TRBD2 (5 bases). There are 18 residues in the CDR3. Deletions cut 0 bases from V and 0 bases from J, with 15 bases between. Germline assignment: CDR1 LGHNA and CDR2 YSLEER. CDR3 amino acids: CASSQDEPSRDSYNEQFF. The CDR3 DNA reads TGCGCCAGCAGCCAAGATGAGCCTAGCCGAGACTCCTACAATGAGCAGTTCTTC.

J is TRBJ1-2 and V is TRBV15; D not resolved. The V gene's germline CDR1 is LNHNV and CDR2 YYDKDF (reference sequence). This CDR3 is 14 amino acids long. V was pared by 4 bases and J by 6 bases, with 15 bases between. This CDR3 reads CATSNRAGQNGYTF. The CDR3 nucleotides are TGTGCCACCAGCAACCGGGCCGGTCAAAATGGCTACACCTTC.

This clonotype appeared a few times. This chain uses TRBV19 with TRBJ2-7, with D possibly matching TRBD2 (6 bases). The V and J ends lost 2 bases and 3 bases respectively, with 11 bases between them. The CDR3 has 14 residues. Germline V gene lookup returns CDR1 LNHDA and CDR2 SQIVND (reference sequence). CDR3 bases: TGTGCCAGTAGTATAAGGGTGGAGGGCTACGAGCAGTACTTC. It encodes CASSIRVEGYEQYF.

This sequence joins TRBV12-3 or TRBV12-4 and TRBJ2-1, with 11 bases aligning to TRBD2. The J segment lost 5 bases and the V segment lost 2 bases, leaving 5 bases of the junction unmatched. The CDR3 covers 16 residues. This CDR3 is CASSLSLLAGDNEQFF. The CDR3 bases are TGTGCCAGCAGTTTATCATTACTAGCGGGGGACAATGAGCAGTTCTTC.

Only a few counts were recorded for this clonotype. The chain recombines TRBV5-6 with TRBJ1-1, with a tentative D call TRBD1 (6 bases). CDR1 is SGHDT and CDR2 is YYEEEE in the germline V gene. This CDR3 has 14 residues. Trimming removed 0 bases at V and 5 bases at J, with 11 bases between. CDR3 region: CASSLGGRRTEAFF. In DNA form, the CDR3 reads TGTGCCAGCAGCTTGGGGGGGCGAAGAACTGAAGCTTTCTTT.